The source of this T cell receptor beta chain is a study of T-cell memory formation after mild COVID-19. Looking at the study overall: Across donors, TCR clusters were largely donor specific.

From the 5' RACE reads, TCRdb called clonotypes with MiXCR, one entry per CDR3 protein. Seen here are 150,000 to 200,000 distinct CDR3 sequences, more than 12% observed once, and the top ten hold 13% to 15%. This clonotype was counted only a few times. Its antigen is unknown. Study conclusions and caveats: CD4+ clones that contracted lay mainly in CM and EM; CD8+ ones lay in EMRA.

Sequences were obtained from PBMCs or a T cell subset sorted from them (not recorded which). This clonotype originated in an adult woman who had mild COVID-19 (a few samples of this study predate the infection). Cell type and time point are not known.

Here the CDR3 reads CASSLASVTYNEQFF. In nucleotides, the CDR3 is TGTGCCAGCAGTTTAGCTAGCGTAACCTACAATGAGCAGTTCTTC. The chain has TRBV12-3 or TRBV12-4 and TRBJ2-1; D might be TRBD2 (5 bases). V was pared by 0 bases and J by 2 bases, with 8 bases between. CDR3 length: 15 amino acids.